The entry below gives a single T cell receptor (beta chain) sequence along with its context. Antigen: not known. This PCR relied on a set of 60 Vbeta primers and 13 Jbeta primers. Original methodology: Unique TCR beta chains numbered roughly 80 million in a later analysis, with about 11 million shared. TCRdb keeps only in-frame clones here, not all; method: immunoSEQ multiplex PCR. The DNA was the basis for D and trimming; V, J and clone size are from that table. The sample lists about 31,000 clones, 65% to 70% occurring once. Whereas donors were nominally healthy upon sampling, unrecorded immune exposures were probable. The CDR3 spans 14 residues. Trimming removed 5 bases from V and 5 bases from J; junction bases left unmatched: 8. Germline assignment: CDR1 SGHTA and CDR2 FQGNSA. The data originate from a study of cytomegalovirus exposure and HLA in healthy donors. Study-wide results and caveats: When a later analysis compared HLA-associated TCR beta chains with equally common others, the HLA-associated chains turned out to be more clonally expanded and to have lower generation probabilities.

This chain uses TRBV7-2 with TRBJ1-1; 7 positions match TRBD1. The sample comprised PBMCs. The TCR sequence derives from a man aged 35-49 years in good health and CMV-seropositive. The CDR3 nucleotides are TGTGCCAGCAGCGTAGACAGGGAATTGACTGAAGCTTTCTTT. It specifies CASSVDRELTEAFF.